These 5 T cell receptor beta chains were sequenced from one sample in a study of blood T cell repertoires in COVID-19. Method: immunoSEQ multiplex PCR; TCRdb's copy keeps in-frame clones and lacks some. This repertoire shows several thousand clones, roughly 70% found once; its top ten account for just over 20%. The specimen sequenced was peripheral blood. The receptors shown here come from a man between 65 and 85 years old with active COVID-19.

This clone was seen a handful of times. The chain has TRBV4-3 and TRBJ2-7; 8 bases match TRBD1. The J segment lost 5 bases and the V segment lost 4 bases, leaving 10 bases of the junction unmatched. CDR1 is LGHNA and CDR2 is YSLEER in the germline V gene. The CDR3 consists of 15 residues. The CDR3 protein is CASSLGQGEWDEQYF. In DNA, the CDR3 is TGCGCCAGCAGCCTAGGACAGGGCGAATGGGACGAGCAGTACTTC.

V gene TRBV19 combines with J gene TRBJ2-3; D is possibly TRBD1 (6 bases). V was shortened by 3 bases and J by 0 bases, with 16 bases between the two germline ends. The CDR3 spans 17 residues. Germline V CDR1 and CDR2: LNHDA, SQIVND (reference sequence). This CDR3 is CASSMGAGRQSTDTQYF. The CDR3 DNA follows: TGTGCCAGTAGTATGGGGGCAGGGCGCCAGAGCACAGATACGCAGTATTTT. Combining the CDR3 with reference TRBV19 and TRBJ2-3 gives the whole variable domain DGGITQSPKYLFRKEGQNVTLSCEQNLNHDAMYWYRQDPGQGLRLIYYSQIVNDFQKGDIAEGYSVSREKKESFPLTVTSAQKNPTAFYLCASSMGAGRQSTDTQYFGPGTRLTVL.

Written as DNA, the CDR3 is TGTGCCAGCCGCTACAGTAACATTCAGTACTTC. Translated: CASRYSNIQYF. The chain combines TRBV11-2 with TRBJ2-4; unclear D gene. V lost 8 bases to trimming and J lost 7 bases, with 9 bases between them. The length of the CDR3 is 11 residues. The germline V gene encodes CDR1 SGHAT and CDR2 FQNNGV.

The rearrangement joins TRBV5-1 to TRBJ2-1, with D tentatively TRBD2 (5 bases). Trimming stripped 4 bases from V and 2 bases from J, with 19 bases between. This CDR3 is built from 17 residues. Looked up from germline, CDR1 is SGHRS and CDR2 is YFSETQ. The CDR3 DNA reads as TGCGCCAGCAGCCCCCGGGGTAGGGCTAGGGCCTACAATGAGCAGTTCTTC. Protein sequence: CASSPRGRARAYNEQFF.

The V and J genes are TRBV27 and TRBJ1-3, with D unclear. V shed 4 bases and J shed 0 bases, with 13 bases lying between them. CDR3 length equals 16 residues. The germline CDR1 and CDR2 sequences are MNHEY and SMNVEV (reference sequence). The CDR3 nucleotides read TGTGCCAGCAGTTCCCAATCGTCGGGCTCTGGAAACACCATATATTTT. It specifies CASSSQSSGSGNTIYF.